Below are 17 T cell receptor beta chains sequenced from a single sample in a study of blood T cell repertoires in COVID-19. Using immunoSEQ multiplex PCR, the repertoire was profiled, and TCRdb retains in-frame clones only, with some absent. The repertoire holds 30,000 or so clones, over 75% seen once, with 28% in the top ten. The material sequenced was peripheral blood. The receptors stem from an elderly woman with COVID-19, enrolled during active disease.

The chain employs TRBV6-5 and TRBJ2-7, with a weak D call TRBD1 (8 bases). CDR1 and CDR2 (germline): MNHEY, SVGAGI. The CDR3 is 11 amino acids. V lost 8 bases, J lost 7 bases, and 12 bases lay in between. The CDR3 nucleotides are TGTGCCAGCCTACAGGGGGGGGAGCAGTACTTC. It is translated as CASLQGGEQYF.

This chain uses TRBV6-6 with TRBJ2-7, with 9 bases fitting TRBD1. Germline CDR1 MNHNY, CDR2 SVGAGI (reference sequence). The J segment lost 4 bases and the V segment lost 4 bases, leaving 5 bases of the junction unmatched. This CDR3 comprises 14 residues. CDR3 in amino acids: CASSLRTGVYEQYF. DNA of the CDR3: TGTGCCAGCAGTTTGCGGACAGGGGTGTACGAGCAGTACTTC.

The CDR3 sequence: CASRDRGVETQYF. The CDR3, as DNA: TGTGCCAGCAGGGACAGGGGTGTGGAGACCCAGTACTTC. The chain uses TRBV6-5 and TRBJ2-5; 9 bases fit TRBD1. CDR3 length: 13 amino acids. The V and J ends lost 6 bases and 5 bases, in that order; junction bases with no gene match: 4. Looked up from germline, CDR1 is MNHEY and CDR2 is SVGAGI.

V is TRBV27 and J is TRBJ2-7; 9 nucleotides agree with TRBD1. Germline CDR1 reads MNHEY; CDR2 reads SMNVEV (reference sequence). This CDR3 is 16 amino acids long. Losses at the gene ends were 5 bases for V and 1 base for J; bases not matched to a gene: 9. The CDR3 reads CASSRTQGAISYEQYF. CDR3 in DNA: TGTGCCAGCAGTCGAACACAGGGGGCTATTTCCTACGAGCAGTACTTC.

The CDR3 sequence is CASSIGPDRGEQFF. The CDR3 region has the DNA TGTGCCAGTAGTATTGGGCCGGACAGGGGCGAGCAGTTCTTC. The rearrangement uses TRBV19 and TRBJ2-1; TRBD1 matches 9 bases. This CDR3 has 14 amino acids. Germline CDR1 is LNHDA and CDR2 is SQIVND (reference sequence). After removal of 3 bases from V and 10 bases from J, the junction contained 7 bases not matched to a gene.

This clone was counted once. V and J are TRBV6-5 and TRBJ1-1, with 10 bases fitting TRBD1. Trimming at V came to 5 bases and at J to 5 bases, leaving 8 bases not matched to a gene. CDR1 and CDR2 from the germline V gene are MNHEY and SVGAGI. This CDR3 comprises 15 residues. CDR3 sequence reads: CASSTRQGAWTEAFF. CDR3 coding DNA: TGTGCCAGCAGTACCAGACAGGGGGCTTGGACTGAAGCTTTCTTT.

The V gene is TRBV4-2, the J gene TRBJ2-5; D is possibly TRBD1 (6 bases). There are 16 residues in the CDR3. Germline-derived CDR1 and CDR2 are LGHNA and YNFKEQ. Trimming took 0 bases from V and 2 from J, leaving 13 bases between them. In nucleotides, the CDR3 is TGTGCCAGCAGCCAAGATCGATCCACAGGGCAAGAGACCCAGTACTTC. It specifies CASSQDRSTGQETQYF.

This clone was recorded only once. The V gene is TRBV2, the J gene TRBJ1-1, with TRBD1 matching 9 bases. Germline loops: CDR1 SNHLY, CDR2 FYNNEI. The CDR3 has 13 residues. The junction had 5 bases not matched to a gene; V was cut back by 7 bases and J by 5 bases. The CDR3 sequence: CASTGQGFTEAFF. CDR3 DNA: TGTGCCAGCACGGGACAGGGATTTACTGAAGCTTTCTTT.

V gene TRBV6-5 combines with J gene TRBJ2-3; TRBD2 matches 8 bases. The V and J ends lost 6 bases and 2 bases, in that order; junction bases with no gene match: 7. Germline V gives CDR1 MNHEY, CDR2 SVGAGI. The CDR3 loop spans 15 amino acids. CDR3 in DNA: TGTGCCAGCAGCCCCTGGCGGGGGGCCACAGATACGCAGTATTTT. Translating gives CASSPWRGATDTQYF.

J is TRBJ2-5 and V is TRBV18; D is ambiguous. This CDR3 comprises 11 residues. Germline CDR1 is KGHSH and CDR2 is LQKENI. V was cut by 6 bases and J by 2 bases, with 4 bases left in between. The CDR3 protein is CASSEQETQYF. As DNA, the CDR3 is TGTGCCAGCTCCGAGCAAGAGACCCAGTACTTC.

CDR3: CASSRDRGPSYEQYF. DNA for the CDR3: TGTGCCAGCTCCCGGGACAGGGGGCCGTCCTACGAGCAGTACTTC. The chain links TRBV18 to TRBJ2-7; the match to TRBD1 covers 12 bases. This CDR3 has 15 residues. V lost 6 bases to trimming and J lost 1 base; unmatched junction nucleotides: 4. CDR1 and CDR2 (germline): KGHSH, LQKENI.

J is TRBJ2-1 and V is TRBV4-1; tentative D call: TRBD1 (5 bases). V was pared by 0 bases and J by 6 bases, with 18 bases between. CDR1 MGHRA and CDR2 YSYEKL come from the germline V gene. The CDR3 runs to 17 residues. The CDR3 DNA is TGCGCCAGCAGCCAAGAATTCCGACAGACGCACCGCAATGAGCAGTTCTTC. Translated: CASSQEFRQTHRNEQFF.

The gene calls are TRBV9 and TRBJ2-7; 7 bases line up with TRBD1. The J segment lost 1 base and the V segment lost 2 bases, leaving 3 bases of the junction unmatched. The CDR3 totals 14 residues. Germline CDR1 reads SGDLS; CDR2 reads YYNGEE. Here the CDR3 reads CASSVDRVSYEQYF. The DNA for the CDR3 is TGTGCCAGCAGCGTCGACAGGGTTTCCTACGAGCAGTACTTC.

The CDR3 loop reads CASSLHSGYDSYGYTF. The DNA for the CDR3 is TGTGCCAGCAGCCTCCACAGCGGTTACGATAGCTATGGCTACACCTTC. The gene calls are TRBV7-2 and TRBJ1-2; D ambiguous. V gave up 5 bases and J gave up 4 bases, with 20 bases separating them. The germline V gene encodes CDR1 SGHTA and CDR2 FQGNSA. The CDR3 covers 16 residues.

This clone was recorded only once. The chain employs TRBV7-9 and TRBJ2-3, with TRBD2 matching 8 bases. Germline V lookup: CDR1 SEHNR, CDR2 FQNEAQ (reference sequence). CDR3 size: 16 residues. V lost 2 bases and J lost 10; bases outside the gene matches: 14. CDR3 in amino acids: CASSLLGLGRSLAQYF. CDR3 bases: TGTGCCAGCAGCTTACTGGGACTAGGGCGCTCCTTGGCGCAGTATTTT.

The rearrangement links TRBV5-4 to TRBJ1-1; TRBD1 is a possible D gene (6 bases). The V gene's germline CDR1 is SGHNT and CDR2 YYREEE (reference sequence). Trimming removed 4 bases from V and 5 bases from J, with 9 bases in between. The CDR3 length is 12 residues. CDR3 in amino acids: CASSPGETEAFF. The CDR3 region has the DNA TGTGCCAGCAGCCCAGGGGAAACTGAAGCTTTCTTT.

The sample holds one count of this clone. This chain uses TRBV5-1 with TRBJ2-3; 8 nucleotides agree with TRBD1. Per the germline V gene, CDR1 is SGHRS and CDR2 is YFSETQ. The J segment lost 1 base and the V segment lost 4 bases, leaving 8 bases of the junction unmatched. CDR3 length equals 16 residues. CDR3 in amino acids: CASSRGQGEGTDTQYF. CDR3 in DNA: TGCGCCAGCAGCCGCGGACAGGGCGAAGGCACAGATACGCAGTATTTT.